This entry describes one T cell receptor beta chain. The antigen remains unidentified. Each donor was nominally healthy when sampled (though unrecorded immune exposures were likely). The ends lost 0 bases at V and 7 bases at J; junction bases unmatched: 9. The CDR3 spans 16 residues. The germline CDR1 and CDR2 sequences are MNHEY and SVGAGI. The data derive from a study of cytomegalovirus exposure and HLA in healthy donors. Overall study findings and caveats: TCR beta sequences reportedly predicted most subjects' HLA-A and HLA-B alleles accurately. One variant, a missense change in DCLRE1C, was linked in a later analysis to TCR beta V- and J-gene trimming.

Amplification used 60 Vbeta primers and 13 Jbeta primers. Measured with immunoSEQ multiplex PCR; TCRdb has only the in-frame clones, and not every one. The table shows about 160,000 clones, with roughly 82% occurring only once. The sequenced sample consisted of PBMCs. The chain has TRBV6-5 and TRBJ1-2; 9 bases are shared with TRBD1. The sequence derives from a man over 45 in good health and CMV-seropositive. The CDR3 sequence is CASSYSIGGTGSGYTF. CDR3 nucleotides: TGTGCCAGCAGTTACTCGATAGGGGGGACAGGGTCTGGCTACACCTTC.